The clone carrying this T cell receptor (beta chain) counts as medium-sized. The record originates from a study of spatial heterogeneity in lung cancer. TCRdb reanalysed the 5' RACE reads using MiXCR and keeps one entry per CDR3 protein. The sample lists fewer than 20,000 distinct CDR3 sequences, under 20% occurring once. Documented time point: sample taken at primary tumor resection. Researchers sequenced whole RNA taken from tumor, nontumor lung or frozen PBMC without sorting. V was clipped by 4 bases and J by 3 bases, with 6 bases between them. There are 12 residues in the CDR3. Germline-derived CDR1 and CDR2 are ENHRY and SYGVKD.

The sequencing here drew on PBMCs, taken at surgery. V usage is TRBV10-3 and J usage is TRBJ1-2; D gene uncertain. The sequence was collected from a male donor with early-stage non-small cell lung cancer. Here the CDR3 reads CAISGRDYGYTF. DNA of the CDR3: TGTGCCATCAGTGGCCGGGACTATGGCTACACCTTC.